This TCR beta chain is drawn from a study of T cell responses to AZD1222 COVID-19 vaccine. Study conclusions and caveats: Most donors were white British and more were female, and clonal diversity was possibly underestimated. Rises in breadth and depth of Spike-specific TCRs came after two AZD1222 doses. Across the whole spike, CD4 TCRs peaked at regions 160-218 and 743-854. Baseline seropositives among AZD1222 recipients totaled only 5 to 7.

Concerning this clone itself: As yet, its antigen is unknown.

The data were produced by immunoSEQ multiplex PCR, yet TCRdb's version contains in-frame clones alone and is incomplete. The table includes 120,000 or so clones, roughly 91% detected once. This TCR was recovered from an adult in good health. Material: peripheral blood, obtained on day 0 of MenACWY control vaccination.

Here the CDR3 DNA reads TGTGCCAGCAGCCAAGGTGGGACAGGGAATCAGCCCCAGCATTTT. Its protein is CASSQGGTGNQPQHF. V and J are TRBV3-1 (or the pseudogene TRBV3-2) and TRBJ1-5, with 9 bases matching TRBD1. Germline CDR1 is LGHDT and CDR2 is YNNKEL (reference sequence). The CDR3 contains 15 residues. The V segment lost 1 base and the J segment 4 bases; nucleotides outside the gene matches: 2.